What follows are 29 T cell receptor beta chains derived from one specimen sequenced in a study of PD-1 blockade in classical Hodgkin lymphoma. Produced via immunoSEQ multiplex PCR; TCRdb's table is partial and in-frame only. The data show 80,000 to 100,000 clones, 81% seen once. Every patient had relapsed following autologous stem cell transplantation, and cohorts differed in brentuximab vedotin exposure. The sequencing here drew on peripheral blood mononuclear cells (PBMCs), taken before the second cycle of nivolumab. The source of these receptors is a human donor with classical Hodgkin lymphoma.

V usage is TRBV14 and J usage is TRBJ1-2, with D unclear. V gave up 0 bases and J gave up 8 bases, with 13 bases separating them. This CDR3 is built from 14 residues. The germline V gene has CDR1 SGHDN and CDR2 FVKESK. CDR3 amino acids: CASSQDFGVGGYTF. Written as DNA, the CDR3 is TGTGCCAGCAGCCAAGATTTCGGGGTGGGCGGCTACACCTTC.

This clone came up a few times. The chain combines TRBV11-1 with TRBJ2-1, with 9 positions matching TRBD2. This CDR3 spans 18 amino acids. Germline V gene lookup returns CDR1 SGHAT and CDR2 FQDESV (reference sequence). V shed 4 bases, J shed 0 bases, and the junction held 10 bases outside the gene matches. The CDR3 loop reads CASSSPLTSGNSYNEQFF. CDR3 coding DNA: TGTGCCAGCAGCTCCCCTCTGACTAGCGGAAACTCCTACAATGAGCAGTTCTTC.

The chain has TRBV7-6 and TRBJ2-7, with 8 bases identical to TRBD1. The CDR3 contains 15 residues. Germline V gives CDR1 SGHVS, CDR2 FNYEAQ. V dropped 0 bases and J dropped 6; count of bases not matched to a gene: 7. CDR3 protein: CASSLAQGASAEQYF. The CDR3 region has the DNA TGTGCCAGCAGCTTAGCGCAGGGGGCTAGCGCCGAGCAGTACTTC.

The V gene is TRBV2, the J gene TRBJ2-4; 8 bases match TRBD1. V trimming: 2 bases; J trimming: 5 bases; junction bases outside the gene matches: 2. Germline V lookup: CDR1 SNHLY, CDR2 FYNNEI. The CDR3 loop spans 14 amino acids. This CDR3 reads CASSEQGAQNIQYF. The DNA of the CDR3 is TGTGCCAGCAGTGAACAGGGGGCCCAAAACATTCAGTACTTC.

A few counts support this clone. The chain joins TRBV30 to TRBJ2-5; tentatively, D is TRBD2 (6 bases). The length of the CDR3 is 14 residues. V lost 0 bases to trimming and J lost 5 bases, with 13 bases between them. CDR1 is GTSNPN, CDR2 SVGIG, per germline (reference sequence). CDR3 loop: CAWSVGRRDETQYF. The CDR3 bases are TGTGCCTGGAGTGTGGGTAGGAGGGACGAGACCCAGTACTTC.

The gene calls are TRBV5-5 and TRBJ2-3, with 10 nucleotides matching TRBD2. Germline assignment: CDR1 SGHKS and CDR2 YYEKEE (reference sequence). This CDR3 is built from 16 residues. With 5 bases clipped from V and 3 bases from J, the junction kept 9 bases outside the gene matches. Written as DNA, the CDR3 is TGTGCCAGCAGGGGCGAACCGGGACTAGCGACAGATACGCAGTATTTT. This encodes CASRGEPGLATDTQYF. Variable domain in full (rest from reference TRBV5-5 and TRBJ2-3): DAGVTQSPTHLIKTRGQQVTLRCSPISGHKSVSWYQQVLGQGPQFIFQYYEKEERGRGNFPDRFSARQFPNYSSELNVNALLLGDSALYLCASRGEPGLATDTQYFGPGTRLTVL.

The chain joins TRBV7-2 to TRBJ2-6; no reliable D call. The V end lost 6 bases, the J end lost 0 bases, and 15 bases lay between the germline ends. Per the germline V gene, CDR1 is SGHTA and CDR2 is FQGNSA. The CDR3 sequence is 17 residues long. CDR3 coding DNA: TGTGCCAGCAGTAGTTCGACCCGAGCCTCTGGGGCCAACGTCCTGACTTTC. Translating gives CASSSSTRASGANVLTF.

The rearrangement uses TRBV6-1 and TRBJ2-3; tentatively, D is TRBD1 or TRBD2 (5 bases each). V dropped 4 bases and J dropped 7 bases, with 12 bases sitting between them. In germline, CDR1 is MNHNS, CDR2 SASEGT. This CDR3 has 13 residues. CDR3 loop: CASSGETENTQYF. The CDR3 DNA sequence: TGTGCCAGCAGTGGGGAGACAGAGAATACGCAGTATTTT.

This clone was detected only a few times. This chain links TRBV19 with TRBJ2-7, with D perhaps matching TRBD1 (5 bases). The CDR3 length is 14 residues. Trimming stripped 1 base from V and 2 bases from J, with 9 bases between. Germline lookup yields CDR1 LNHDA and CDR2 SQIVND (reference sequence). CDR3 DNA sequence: TGTGCCAGTAGTATAGCGGCAGGGACCTACGAGCAGTACTTC. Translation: CASSIAAGTYEQYF.

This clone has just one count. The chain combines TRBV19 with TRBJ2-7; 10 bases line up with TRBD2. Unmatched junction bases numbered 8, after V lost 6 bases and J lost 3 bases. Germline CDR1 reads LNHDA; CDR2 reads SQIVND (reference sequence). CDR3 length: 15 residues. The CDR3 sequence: CASRPGSSGSYEQYF. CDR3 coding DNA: TGTGCCAGTAGGCCCGGGTCTAGCGGGAGCTACGAGCAGTACTTC. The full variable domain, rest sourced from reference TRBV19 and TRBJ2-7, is DGGITQSPKYLFRKEGQNVTLSCEQNLNHDAMYWYRQDPGQGLRLIYYSQIVNDFQKGDIAEGYSVSREKKESFPLTVTSAQKNPTAFYLCASRPGSSGSYEQYFGPGTRLTVT.

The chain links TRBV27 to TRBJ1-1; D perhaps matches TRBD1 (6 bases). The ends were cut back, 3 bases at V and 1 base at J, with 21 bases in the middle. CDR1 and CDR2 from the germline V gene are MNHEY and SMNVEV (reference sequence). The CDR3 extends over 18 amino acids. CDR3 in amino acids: CASSLLPGALGENTEAFF. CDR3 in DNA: TGTGCCAGCAGTTTGCTCCCGGGGGCTCTTGGGGAGAACACTGAAGCTTTCTTT.

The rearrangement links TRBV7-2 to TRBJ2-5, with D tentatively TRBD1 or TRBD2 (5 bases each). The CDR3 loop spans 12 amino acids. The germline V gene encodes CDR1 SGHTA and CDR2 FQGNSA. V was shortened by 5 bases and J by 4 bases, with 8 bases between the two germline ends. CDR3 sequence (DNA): TGTGCCAGCAGCATTGGGGGAGAGACCCAGTACTTC. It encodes CASSIGGETQYF.

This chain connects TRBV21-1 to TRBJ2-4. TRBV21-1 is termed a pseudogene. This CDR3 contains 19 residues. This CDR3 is CASSKARGGRGLDKNIQYF. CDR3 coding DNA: TGTGCCAGCAGCAAAGCGCGTGGGGGGCGCGGGTTAGACAAAAACATTCAGTACTTC.

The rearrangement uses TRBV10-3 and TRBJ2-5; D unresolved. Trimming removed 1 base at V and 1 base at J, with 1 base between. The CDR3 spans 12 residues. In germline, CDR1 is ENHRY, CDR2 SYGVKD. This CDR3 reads CAISEFQETQYF. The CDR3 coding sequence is TGTGCCATCAGTGAGTTCCAAGAGACCCAGTACTTC.

CDR3 in amino acids: CASSVATSENNEQFF. CDR3 DNA: TGTGCCAGCAGCGTAGCAACTAGCGAGAACAATGAGCAGTTCTTC. V gene TRBV9 combines with J gene TRBJ2-1; 7 positions agree with TRBD2. Germline-derived CDR1 and CDR2 are SGDLS and YYNGEE. This CDR3 contains 15 residues. V trimming: 0 bases; J trimming: 5 bases; junction bases outside the gene matches: 5. Together with reference TRBV9 and TRBJ2-1, the CDR3 gives the full variable domain: DSGVTQTPKHLITATGQRVTLRCSPRSGDLSVYWYQQSLDQGLQFLIQYYNGEERAKGNILERFSAQQFPDLHSELNLSSLELGDSALYFCASSVATSENNEQFFGPGTRLTVL.

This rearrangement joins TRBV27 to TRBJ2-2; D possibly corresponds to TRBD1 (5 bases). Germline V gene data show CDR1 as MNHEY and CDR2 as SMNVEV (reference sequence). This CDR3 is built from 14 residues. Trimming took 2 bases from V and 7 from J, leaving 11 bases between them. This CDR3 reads CASSLVTDIGELFF. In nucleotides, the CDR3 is TGTGCCAGCAGTTTAGTGACAGACATCGGGGAGCTGTTTTTT.

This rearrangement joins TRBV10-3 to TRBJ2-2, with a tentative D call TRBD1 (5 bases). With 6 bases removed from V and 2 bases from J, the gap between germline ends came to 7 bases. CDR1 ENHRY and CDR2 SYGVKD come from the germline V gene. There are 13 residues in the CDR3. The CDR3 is CAIRTDNTGELFF. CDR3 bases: TGTGCCATCAGGACAGATAACACCGGGGAGCTGTTTTTT.

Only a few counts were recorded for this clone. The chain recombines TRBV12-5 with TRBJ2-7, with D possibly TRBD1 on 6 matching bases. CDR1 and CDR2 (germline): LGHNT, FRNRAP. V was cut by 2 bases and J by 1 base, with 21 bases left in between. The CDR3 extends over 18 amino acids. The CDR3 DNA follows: TGTGCTAGTGGTTTGCCACTAGGGAGACTACAGGGATCCTACGAGCAGTACTTC. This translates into CASGLPLGRLQGSYEQYF. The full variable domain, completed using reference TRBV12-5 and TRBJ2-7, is DARVTQTPRHKVTEMGQEVTMRCQPILGHNTVFWYRQTMMQGLELLAYFRNRAPLDDSGMPKDRFSAEMPDATLATLKIQPSEPRDSAVYFCASGLPLGRLQGSYEQYFGPGTRLTVT.

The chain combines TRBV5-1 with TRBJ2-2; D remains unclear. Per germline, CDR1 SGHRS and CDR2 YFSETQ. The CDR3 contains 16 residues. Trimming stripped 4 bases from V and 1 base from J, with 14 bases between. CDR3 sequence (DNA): TGCGCCAGCAGCCTGCCCCCCGGGCGGAACACCGGGGAGCTGTTTTTT. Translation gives CASSLPPGRNTGELFF.

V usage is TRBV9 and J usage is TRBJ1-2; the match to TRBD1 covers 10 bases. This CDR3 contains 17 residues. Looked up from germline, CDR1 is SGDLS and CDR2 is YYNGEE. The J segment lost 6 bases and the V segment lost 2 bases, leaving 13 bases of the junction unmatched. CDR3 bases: TGTGCCAGCAGCGTGTCCGGGACAGGGGCGGGTAGTGATGGCTACACCTTC. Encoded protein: CASSVSGTGAGSDGYTF.

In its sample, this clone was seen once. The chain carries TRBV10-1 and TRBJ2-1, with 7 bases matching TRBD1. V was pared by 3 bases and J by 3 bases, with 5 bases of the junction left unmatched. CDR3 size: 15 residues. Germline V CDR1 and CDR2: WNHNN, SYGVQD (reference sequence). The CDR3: CASSDLGQSYNEQFF. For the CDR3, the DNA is TGCGCCAGCAGTGATTTGGGACAGAGCTACAATGAGCAGTTCTTC.

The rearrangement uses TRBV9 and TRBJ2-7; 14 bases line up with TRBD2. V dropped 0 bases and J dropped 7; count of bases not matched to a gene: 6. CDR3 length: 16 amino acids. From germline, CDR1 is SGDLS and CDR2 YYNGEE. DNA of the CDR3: TGTGCCAGCAGCGTAGGAGGGACTAGCGGGAGAGGAGAGCAGTACTTC. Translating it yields CASSVGGTSGRGEQYF. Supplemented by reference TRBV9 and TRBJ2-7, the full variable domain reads DSGVTQTPKHLITATGQRVTLRCSPRSGDLSVYWYQQSLDQGLQFLIQYYNGEERAKGNILERFSAQQFPDLHSELNLSSLELGDSALYFCASSVGGTSGRGEQYFGPGTRLTVT.

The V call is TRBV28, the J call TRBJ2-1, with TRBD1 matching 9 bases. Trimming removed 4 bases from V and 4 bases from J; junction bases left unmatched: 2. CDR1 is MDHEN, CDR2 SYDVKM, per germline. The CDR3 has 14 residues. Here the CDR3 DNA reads TGTGCCAGCAGTTACGGGACAGGGTACAATGAGCAGTTCTTC. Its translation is CASSYGTGYNEQFF.

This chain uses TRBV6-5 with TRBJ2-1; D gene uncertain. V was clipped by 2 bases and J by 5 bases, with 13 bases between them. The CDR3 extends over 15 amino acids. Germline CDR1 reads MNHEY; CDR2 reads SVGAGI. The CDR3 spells CASSYRFGTDNEQFF. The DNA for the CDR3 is TGTGCCAGCAGTTACAGGTTCGGAACCGACAATGAGCAGTTCTTC.

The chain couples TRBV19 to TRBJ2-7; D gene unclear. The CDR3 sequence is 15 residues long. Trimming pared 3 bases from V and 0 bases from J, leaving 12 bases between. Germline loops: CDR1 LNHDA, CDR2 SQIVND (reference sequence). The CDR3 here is CASSIGNSPSYEQYF. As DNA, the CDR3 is TGTGCCAGTAGTATTGGGAACAGCCCCTCCTACGAGCAGTACTTC.

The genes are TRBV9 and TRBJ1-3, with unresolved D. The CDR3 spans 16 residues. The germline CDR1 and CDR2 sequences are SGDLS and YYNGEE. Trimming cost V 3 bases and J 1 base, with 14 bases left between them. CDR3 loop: CASSATLPGSGNTIYF. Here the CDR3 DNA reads TGTGCCAGCAGCGCAACTCTCCCGGGGTCTGGAAACACCATATATTTT. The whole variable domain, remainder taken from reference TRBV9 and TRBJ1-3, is DSGVTQTPKHLITATGQRVTLRCSPRSGDLSVYWYQQSLDQGLQFLIQYYNGEERAKGNILERFSAQQFPDLHSELNLSSLELGDSALYFCASSATLPGSGNTIYFGEGSWLTVV.

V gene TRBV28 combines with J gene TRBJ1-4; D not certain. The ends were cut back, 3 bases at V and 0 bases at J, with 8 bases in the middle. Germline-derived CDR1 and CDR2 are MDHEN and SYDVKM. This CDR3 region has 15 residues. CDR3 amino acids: CASSLWPATNEKLFF. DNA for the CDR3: TGTGCCAGCAGTTTGTGGCCGGCAACTAATGAAAAACTGTTTTTT. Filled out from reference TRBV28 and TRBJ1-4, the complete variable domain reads DVKVTQSSRYLVKRTGEKVFLECVQDMDHENMFWYRQDPGLGLRLIYFSYDVKMKEKGDIPEGYSVSREKKERFSLILESASTNQTSMYLCASSLWPATNEKLFFGSGTQLSVL.

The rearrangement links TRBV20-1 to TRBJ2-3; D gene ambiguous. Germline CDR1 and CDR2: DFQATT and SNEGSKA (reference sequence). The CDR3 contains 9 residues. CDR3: CRGTDTQYF. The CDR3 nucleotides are TGCAGGGGCACAGATACGCAGTATTTT.

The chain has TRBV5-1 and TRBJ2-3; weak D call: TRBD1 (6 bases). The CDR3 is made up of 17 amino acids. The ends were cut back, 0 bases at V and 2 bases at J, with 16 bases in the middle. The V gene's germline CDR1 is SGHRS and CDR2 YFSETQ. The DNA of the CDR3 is TGCGCCAGCAGCTTGGACCCGACAGGAGGTTCCACAGATACGCAGTATTTT. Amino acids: CASSLDPTGGSTDTQYF.